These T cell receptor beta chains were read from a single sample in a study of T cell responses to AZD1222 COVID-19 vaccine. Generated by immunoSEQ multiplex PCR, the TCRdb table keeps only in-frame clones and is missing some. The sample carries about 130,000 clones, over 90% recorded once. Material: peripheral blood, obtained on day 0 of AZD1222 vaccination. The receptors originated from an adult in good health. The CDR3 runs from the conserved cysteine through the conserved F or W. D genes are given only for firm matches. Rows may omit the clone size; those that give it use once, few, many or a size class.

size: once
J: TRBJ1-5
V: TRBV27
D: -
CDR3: CASSLRGSQPQHF
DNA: TGTGCCAGCAGTTTAAGGGGGAGTCAGCCCCAGCATTTT

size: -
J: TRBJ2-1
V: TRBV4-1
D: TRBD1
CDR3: CASSPGGVGQFF
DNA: TGCGCCAGCAGCCCAGGGGGTGTTGGGCAGTTCTTC

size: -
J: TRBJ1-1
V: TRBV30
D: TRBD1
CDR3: CAWSGQGAGRAFF
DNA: TGTGCCTGGAGTGGCCAGGGGGCCGGTAGAGCTTTCTTT

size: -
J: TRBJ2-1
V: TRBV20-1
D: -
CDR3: CSASRGNEQFF
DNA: TGCAGTGCCTCTAGGGGAAATGAGCAGTTCTTC

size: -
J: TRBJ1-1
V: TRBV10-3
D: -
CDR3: CAISGPGARTEAFF
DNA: TGTGCCATCAGTGGCCCGGGGGCGAGAACTGAAGCTTTCTTT

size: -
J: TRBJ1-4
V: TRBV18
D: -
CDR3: CASSRENEKLFF
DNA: TGTGCCAGCTCACGGGAGAATGAAAAACTGTTTTTT

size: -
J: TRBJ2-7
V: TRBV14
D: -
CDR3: CASSGILGGPYSYEQYF
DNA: TGTGCCAGCAGCGGAATCCTCGGGGGACCCTACTCCTACGAGCAGTACTTC

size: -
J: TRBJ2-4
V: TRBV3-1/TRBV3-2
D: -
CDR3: CASSQWGAGPKNIQYF
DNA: TGTGCCAGCAGCCAGTGGGGGGCGGGCCCCAAAAACATTCAGTACTTC

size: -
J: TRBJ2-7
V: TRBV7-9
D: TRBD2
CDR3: CASSLILAGAYEQYF
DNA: TGTGCCAGCAGCTTAATACTAGCGGGGGCCTACGAGCAGTACTTC

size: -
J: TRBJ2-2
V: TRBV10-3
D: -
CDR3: CAISRQAAGNTGELFF
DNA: TGTGCCATCAGCCGACAGGCCGCCGGGAACACCGGGGAGCTGTTTTTT

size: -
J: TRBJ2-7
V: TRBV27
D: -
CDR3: CASSLFLSYEQYF
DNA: TGTGCCAGCAGTTTGTTCCTTTCCTACGAGCAGTACTTC

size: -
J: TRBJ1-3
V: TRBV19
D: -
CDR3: CASSIPPGRRSGNTIYF
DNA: TGTGCCAGTAGTATACCTCCGGGACGGCGATCTGGAAACACCATATATTTT

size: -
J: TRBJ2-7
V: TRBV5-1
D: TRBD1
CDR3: CASRAGTGGSYEQYF
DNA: TGCGCCAGCAGGGCCGGGACAGGGGGGTCTTACGAGCAGTACTTC

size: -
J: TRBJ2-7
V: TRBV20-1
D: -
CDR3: CSADGAYEQYF
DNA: TGCAGTGCTGACGGGGCCTACGAGCAGTACTTC

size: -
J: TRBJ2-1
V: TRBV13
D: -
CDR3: CASSPEGFNEQFF
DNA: TGTGCCAGCAGCCCCGAGGGGTTTAATGAGCAGTTCTTC

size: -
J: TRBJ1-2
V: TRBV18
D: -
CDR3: CASSPAAVLNYGYTF
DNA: TGTGCCAGCTCACCAGCGGCAGTACTTAACTATGGCTACACCTTC

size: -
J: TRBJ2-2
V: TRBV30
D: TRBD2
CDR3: CALQLLAGVRGELFF
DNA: TGTGCCTTACAACTCCTAGCGGGAGTGAGGGGGGAGCTGTTTTTT

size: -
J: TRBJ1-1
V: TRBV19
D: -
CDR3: CASSIPAAAKNTEAFF
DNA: TGTGCCAGTAGTATCCCCGCGGCAGCTAAGAACACTGAAGCTTTCTTT

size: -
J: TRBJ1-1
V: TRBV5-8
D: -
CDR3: CASSRTPIEAFF
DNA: TGTGCCAGCAGCCGCACACCCATAGAAGCTTTCTTT

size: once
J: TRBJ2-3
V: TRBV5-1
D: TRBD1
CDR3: CASTSGTVTDTQYF
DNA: TGCGCCAGCACTTCCGGGACAGTCACAGATACGCAGTATTTT

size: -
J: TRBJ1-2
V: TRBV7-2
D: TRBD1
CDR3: CASSLSGTGIYGYTF
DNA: TGTGCCAGCAGTTTGTCCGGGACAGGGATCTATGGCTACACCTTC

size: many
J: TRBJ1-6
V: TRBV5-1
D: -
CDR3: CASSLGTIGGLLGSPLHF
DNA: TGCGCCAGCAGCTTGGGGACGATTGGGGGTTTATTGGGATCACCCCTCCACTTT

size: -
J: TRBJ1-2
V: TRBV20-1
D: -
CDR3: CSASNPLADYYGYTF
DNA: TGCAGTGCTAGTAACCCTTTGGCAGACTACTATGGCTACACCTTC

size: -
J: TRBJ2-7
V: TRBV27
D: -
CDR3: CASSLRGVYEQYF
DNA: TGTGCCAGCAGTTTACGAGGGGTTTACGAGCAGTACTTC

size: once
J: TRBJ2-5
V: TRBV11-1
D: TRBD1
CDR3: CASSNTGTGAWETQYF
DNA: TGTGCCAGCAGCAACACCGGGACAGGGGCATGGGAGACCCAGTACTTC